This T cell receptor beta chain was obtained from a study of T-cell memory formation after mild COVID-19. The study's findings and limits: Pre-infection memory contained some responding clones, which suggested that cross-reactive memory had joined. There was a balanced CD4/CD8 profile in clones contracting day 15 to 85, and later expanders leaned CD4+.

Looked up from germline, CDR1 is MNHEY and CDR2 is SVGAGI. V shed 1 base and J shed 3 bases, with 10 bases lying between them. The CDR3 spans 14 residues. This clonotype has a count of ten or more. What it binds is not known. TCR alpha and TCR beta cDNA libraries carrying sample barcodes and UMIs came from 5'RACE with constant-segment primers. TCRdb recomputed calls from the 5' RACE reads with MiXCR, one row per CDR3 protein. The data show about 430,000 distinct CDR3 sequences, 18% seen once. This TCR came from a man aged 18 to 35 who had mild COVID-19 (a few samples of this study predate the infection). Cell type and time point are not known. Sequencing input: PBMCs or a T cell subset sorted from them (not recorded which). The rearrangement joins TRBV6-5 to TRBJ2-7; no firm D call. CDR3 loop: CASSYYPRFYEQYF. The CDR3 coding sequence is TGTGCCAGCAGTTACTACCCACGCTTCTACGAGCAGTACTTC.